Following are 20 T cell receptor beta chains from one sample sequenced in a study of T-cell memory formation after mild COVID-19 (dated by TCRdb to about 2021). Receptor libraries were prepared by 5' RACE. This sample was sequenced with an Illumina NovaSeq 6000. TCRdb reanalyzed the raw reads on its own, using fastp at Q25 for trimming and MiXCR for clone calling, and kept in-frame beta chains. Rows matching on CDR3 protein sequence are summarized as one entry with the most common DNA and genes. The sample table lists 450,000 to 650,000 distinct CDR3 sequences, 20% to 25% of them with a count of one. The ten biggest clones cover about 8.2% of the sample. The sequencing input was PBMCs or a T cell subset sorted from them (not recorded which). The receptor set was obtained from an adult woman who had mild COVID-19 (a few samples of this study predate the infection). The sample titles of this study are shuffled in the database, so cell type and time point are left out; the donor was told from shared clones.

This clonotype appeared many times. The genes are TRBV5-5 and TRBJ2-1, with TRBD1 identical over 8 bases. Germline-derived CDR1 and CDR2 are SGHKS and YYEKEE (reference sequence). The CDR3 loop spans 15 amino acids. The junction had 3 bases not matched to a gene; V was cut back by 4 bases and J by 0 bases. The DNA of the CDR3 is TGTGCCAGCAGCGTCCAGGGGGCCTCCTACAATGAGCAGTTCTTC. Translated, it gives CASSVQGASYNEQFF.

This clonotype was seen a handful of times. The chain recombines TRBV5-1 with TRBJ1-3, with unresolved D. Trimming pared 0 bases from V and 2 bases from J, leaving 12 bases between. CDR1 is SGHRS and CDR2 is YFSETQ in the germline V gene. The CDR3 covers 16 residues. The CDR3 sequence is CASSLGSTGPGNTIYF. The CDR3 DNA sequence: TGCGCCAGCAGCTTGGGAAGTACGGGCCCTGGAAACACCATATATTTT.

V is TRBV7-9 and J is TRBJ2-5, with 7 bases fitting TRBD2. Germline assignment: CDR1 SEHNR and CDR2 FQNEAQ (reference sequence). V shed 3 bases and J 2 bases; nucleotides not matched to a gene: 6. CDR3 size: 15 residues. The CDR3 nucleotides read TGTGCCAGCAGCTTTCCGGGAGGAGGTCAAGAGACCCAGTACTTC. It codes for CASSFPGGGQETQYF. The full variable domain, its missing parts supplied by reference TRBV7-9 and TRBJ2-5, is DTGVSQNPRHKITKRGQNVTFRCDPISEHNRLYWYRQTLGQGPEFLTYFQNEAQLEKSRLLSDRFSAERPKGSFSTLEIQRTEQGDSAMYLCASSFPGGGQETQYFGPGTRLLVL.

This clonotype was detected a few times. The chain joins TRBV9 to TRBJ2-2; the match to TRBD2 covers 8 bases. J gave up 4 bases and V 3 bases, and 8 bases lay outside the gene matches. The CDR3 is made up of 16 amino acids. CDR1 SGDLS and CDR2 YYNGEE come from the germline V gene. CDR3 sequence: CASSGAGGESTGELFF. DNA for the CDR3: TGTGCCAGCAGCGGCGCCGGGGGGGAGAGCACCGGGGAGCTGTTTTTT.

J is TRBJ2-7 and V is TRBV28; D might be TRBD2 (6 bases). The CDR3 runs to 15 residues. The ends were cut back, 6 bases at V and 3 bases at J, with 18 bases in the middle. Germline values: CDR1 MDHEN, CDR2 SYDVKM. CDR3 nucleotide sequence: TGTGCCAGCAGGGGATCGGGACTGGGTCTCTACGAGCAGTACTTC. This sequence encodes CASRGSGLGLYEQYF.

This clonotype came up a few times. This chain links TRBV10-2 with TRBJ2-3, with a possible D match to TRBD2 (6 bases). Trimming cost V 5 bases and J 2 bases, with 14 bases left between them. The CDR3 contains 15 residues. Germline lookup yields CDR1 WSHSY and CDR2 SAAADI. The CDR3 loop is CASSRTGVYTDTQYF. CDR3 coding DNA: TGCGCCAGCAGTAGGACGGGAGTGTACACAGATACGCAGTATTTT.

This clonotype was observed a handful of times. This chain joins TRBV6-2 or TRBV6-3 and TRBJ2-5; 7 nucleotides match TRBD2. Germline CDR1 is MNHEY and CDR2 is SVGEGT. The CDR3 runs to 13 residues. Losses at the gene ends were 6 bases for V and 2 bases for J; bases not matched to a gene: 3. As DNA, the CDR3 is TGTGCCAGCAGACGGGACTATCAAGAGACCCAGTACTTC. Residues: CASRRDYQETQYF.

The sample holds a few counts of this clonotype. This chain links TRBV15 with TRBJ2-7; 10 nucleotides align to TRBD1. Losses at the gene ends were 0 bases for V and 4 bases for J; bases not matched to a gene: 6. Germline values: CDR1 LNHNV, CDR2 YYDKDF (reference sequence). The CDR3 loop spans 16 amino acids. The CDR3 DNA reads TGTGCCACCAGCAGAGATCAGGGGGACAGGGGTTACGAGCAGTACTTC. It codes for CATSRDQGDRGYEQYF.

Only a few counts were recorded for this clonotype. The chain employs TRBV6-5 and TRBJ2-4, with TRBD2 matching 13 bases. Germline values: CDR1 MNHEY, CDR2 SVGAGI. Trimming at V came to 4 bases and at J to 6 bases, leaving 12 bases not matched to a gene. The CDR3 consists of 18 residues. The DNA for the CDR3 is TGTGCCAGCAGTTCTTCTCCCCCTACTAGCGGGAGGGGAAACATTCAGTACTTC. As protein: CASSSSPPTSGRGNIQYF.

The rearrangement uses TRBV27 and TRBJ1-1; D unclear. The CDR3 is 15 amino acids. Germline loops: CDR1 MNHEY, CDR2 SMNVEV (reference sequence). V was cut by 4 bases and J by 1 base, with 13 bases left in between. The CDR3 DNA is TGTGCCAGCAGTTCCCGTTTCTTCAAGAACACTGAAGCTTTCTTT. Amino acid sequence: CASSSRFFKNTEAFF.

This clonotype has just a few counts. V is TRBV7-6 and J is TRBJ2-2, with 7 bases matching TRBD2. J lost 2 bases, V lost 10 bases, and 10 bases had no gene match. The CDR3 loop spans 15 amino acids. Germline assignment: CDR1 SGHVS and CDR2 FNYEAQ. The CDR3 nucleotides are TGTGCCACGACCTGGGGGGGTGGCAACACCGGGGAGCTGTTTTTT. Translated: CATTWGGGNTGELFF.

This clonotype was found a few times. The chain recombines TRBV6-2 or TRBV6-3 with TRBJ2-1, with D unclear. The length of the CDR3 is 12 residues. The germline CDR1 and CDR2 sequences are MNHEY and SVGEGT. V was trimmed by 7 bases and J by 9 bases, leaving 13 bases between them. CDR3 sequence: CASMFPSAEQFF. CDR3 nucleotides: TGTGCCAGCATGTTCCCGTCGGCTGAGCAGTTCTTC.

This clonotype appeared a few times. The V gene is TRBV19, the J gene TRBJ2-2; possibly TRBD1 for D (7 bases). V shed 4 bases and J shed 3 bases, with 15 bases lying between them. Looked up from germline, CDR1 is LNHDA and CDR2 is SQIVND (reference sequence). The CDR3 loop spans 16 amino acids. This CDR3 reads CASSTPQGGYTGELFF. The CDR3 nucleotides are TGTGCCAGTAGTACCCCCCAGGGGGGCTACACCGGGGAGCTGTTTTTT.

There are a few counts of this clonotype. CDR3 DNA sequence: TGCAGCGTTGGGCCCGTCGGCGGGGGGGAGCAGTACTTC. Amino acid sequence: CSVGPVGGGEQYF. This chain connects TRBV29-1 to TRBJ2-7, with TRBD2 matching over 8 bases. The germline V gene encodes CDR1 SQVTM and CDR2 ANQGSEA. The CDR3 loop spans 13 amino acids. V shed 4 bases, J shed 7 bases, and the junction held 9 bases outside the gene matches.

A few counts support this clonotype. This chain uses TRBV24-1 with TRBJ2-1; 12 bases line up with TRBD2. V lost 4 bases to trimming and J lost 10 bases; unmatched junction nucleotides: 10. This CDR3 is built from 16 residues. CDR1 and CDR2 (germline): KGHDR, SFDVKD. CDR3 bases: TGTGCCACCAGTGAACCTAGCGGGGGGGCATTCAAGGAGCAGTTCTTC. It translates to CATSEPSGGAFKEQFF.

This clonotype was detected only a few times. This chain uses TRBV5-1 with TRBJ2-7; D ambiguous. The germline gives CDR1 SGHRS, CDR2 YFSETQ. The CDR3 length is 14 residues. Trimming pared 4 bases from V and 3 bases from J, leaving 14 bases between. CDR3 sequence (DNA): TGCGCCAGCAGCACCGGACCCCCTAGCTACGAGCAGTACTTC. Translated: CASSTGPPSYEQYF. Drawing the rest from reference TRBV5-1 and TRBJ2-7, the complete variable domain is KAGVTQTPRYLIKTRGQQVTLSCSPISGHRSVSWYQQTPGQGLQFLFEYFSETQRNKGNFPGRFSGRQFSNSRSEMNVSTLELGDSALYLCASSTGPPSYEQYFGPGTRLTVT.

The chain combines TRBV5-1 with TRBJ2-7; D unresolved. The germline gives CDR1 SGHRS, CDR2 YFSETQ. V lost 1 base and J lost 2, with 10 bases in between. The CDR3 totals 14 residues. The CDR3, as DNA: TGCGCCAGCAGCTTGCCGTCCCAAGCCTACGAGCAGTACTTC. Its protein product is CASSLPSQAYEQYF.

The J gene is TRBJ1-2, the V gene TRBV6-1; D perhaps matches TRBD1 (5 bases). This CDR3 comprises 16 residues. Trimming took off 6 bases at V and 4 bases at J, with 21 bases between the two ends. From germline, CDR1 is MNHNS and CDR2 SASEGT. CDR3 amino acids: CASSEHGGRRTYGYTF. The CDR3 DNA follows: TGTGCCAGCAGCGAGCATGGGGGACGGAGGACCTATGGCTACACCTTC.

The chain is built from TRBV5-1 and TRBJ1-2; D is uncertain. V shed 1 base and J shed 4 bases, with 14 bases lying between them. The CDR3 extends over 15 amino acids. Germline V gene lookup returns CDR1 SGHRS and CDR2 YFSETQ. The chain's CDR3 is CASSLSVSSPYGYTF. CDR3 coding DNA: TGCGCCAGCAGCTTGAGTGTGTCCTCTCCCTATGGCTACACCTTC.

This clonotype was seen a few times. At one of its ends the junction is not consistent with the germline gene, which may arise from a read error. The V gene is TRBV24-1, the J gene TRBJ1-1, with TRBD1 matching 9 bases. Germline assignment: CDR1 KGHDR and CDR2 SFDVKD. This CDR3 contains 13 residues. The CDR3 DNA sequence: TGTGCCACCAGTGATTTATGGACAGGGGAAGTAAGGTTT. Translation gives CATSDLWTGEVRF.